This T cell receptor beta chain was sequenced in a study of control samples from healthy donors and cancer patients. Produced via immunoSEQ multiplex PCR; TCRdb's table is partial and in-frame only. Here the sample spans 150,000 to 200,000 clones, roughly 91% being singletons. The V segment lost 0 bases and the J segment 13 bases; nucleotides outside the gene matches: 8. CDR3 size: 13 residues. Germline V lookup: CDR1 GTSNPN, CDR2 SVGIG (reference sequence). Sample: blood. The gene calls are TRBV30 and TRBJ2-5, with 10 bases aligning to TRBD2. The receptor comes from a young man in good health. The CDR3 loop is CAWSVQGAGGLYF. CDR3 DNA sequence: TGTGCCTGGAGTGTACAAGGAGCGGGGGGGCTGTACTTC.